The 3 T cell receptor beta chains below all came from one sample that was sequenced in a study of OX40 agonist ivuxolimab in advanced cancers. Using immunoSEQ multiplex PCR, the repertoire was profiled, and TCRdb retains in-frame clones only, with some absent. Of around 52,000 clones listed, 83% are singletons. Sequencing was performed on CD4+ or CD8+ T cells sorted from blood, taken in a trial of the OX40 agonist ivuxolimab. The source of these receptors is an adult with an advanced solid tumor such as melanoma, head and neck, liver or kidney cancer.

Worth noting for this clone: Mismatch with germline at one junction end may stem from a read error. The rearrangement joins TRBV6-5 to TRBJ1-6; the D gene is possibly TRBD1 (6 bases). The CDR3 is 13 amino acids. Germline lookup yields CDR1 MNHEY and CDR2 SVGAGI. CDR3 nucleotides: TGTGCCAGCAGTGGGGGCTATTATTCACCCCTCCACTTT. Protein product: CASSGGYYSPLHF.

As DNA, the CDR3 is TGTGCCAGCTACCAGGGTCCAGGCTACACCTTC. Protein sequence: CASYQGPGYTF. V is TRBV2 and J is TRBJ1-2; D might be TRBD1 (5 bases). The CDR3 is 11 amino acids. Between the trimmed V and J ends, which lost 8 bases and 8 bases, there was a span of 12 bases. Germline lookup yields CDR1 SNHLY and CDR2 FYNNEI.

V usage is TRBV30 and J usage is TRBJ2-6; D is unresolved. Germline assignment: CDR1 GTSNPN and CDR2 SVGIG (reference sequence). This CDR3 is 21 amino acids long. Trimming took 2 bases from V and 0 from J, leaving 26 bases between them. The CDR3 here is CAWSPSRLTRDWFSGANVLTF. DNA for the CDR3: TGTGCCTGGAGTCCCTCGAGGCTTACTCGCGATTGGTTCTCTGGGGCCAACGTCCTGACTTTC.